This TCR beta chain is from a study of blood T cells in healthy people across ages. This clonotype has only a few counts. For the second PCR, which ran for about 7 to 11 cycles, a sample-barcoded 5' primer and a J-beta primer mix were used. MiXCR, applied by TCRdb to the 5' RACE reads, yields one record per CDR3 protein. The data hold some 1.4 million distinct CDR3 sequences, with around 39% observed a single time. Source material: blood. The receptor comes from a young woman in good health.

The CDR3 region has the DNA TGTGCCAGCCACCTCATAAACTCCTACAATGAGCAGTTCTTC. Translating gives CASHLINSYNEQFF. The rearrangement joins TRBV6-1 to TRBJ2-1; D remains ambiguous. The CDR3 consists of 14 residues. CDR1 is MNHNS and CDR2 is SASEGT in the germline V gene. The germline V and J ends were trimmed by 8 bases and 0 bases, with 11 bases remaining between them.